These 27 T cell receptor beta chains came from one sample sequenced in a study of regulatory dendritic cells for organ transplantation. The data were produced by immunoSEQ multiplex PCR, yet TCRdb's version contains in-frame clones alone and is incomplete. The sample lists 28,000 or so clones; 80% to 85% were seen once. Sequencing was performed on naive CD4+ T cells from blood. The subset was: CD45RA+ naive T cells. The receptors derive from a human donor in good health.

This chain connects TRBV9 to TRBJ2-3; D is unclear. The V end lost 3 bases, the J end lost 4 bases, and 12 bases lay between the germline ends. Per germline, CDR1 SGDLS and CDR2 YYNGEE. This CDR3 contains 14 residues. The CDR3 DNA reads as TGTGCCAGCAGCGCAGACTCGTCCGCAGATACGCAGTATTTT. Residues: CASSADSSADTQYF.

The chain couples TRBV7-2 to TRBJ2-5; D not certain. Germline assignment: CDR1 SGHTA and CDR2 FQGNSA. Trimming removed 3 bases from V and 2 bases from J, with 7 bases in between. This CDR3 has 13 residues. CDR3 in amino acids: CASSLVQQETQYF. CDR3 nucleotide sequence: TGTGCCAGCAGCTTGGTACAGCAAGAGACCCAGTACTTC.

The rearrangement links TRBV11-3 to TRBJ1-1; D perhaps matches TRBD1 (5 bases). The CDR3 loop spans 16 amino acids. The V end lost 4 bases, the J end lost 5 bases, and 20 bases lay between the germline ends. CDR1 SGHNT and CDR2 YENEEA come from the germline V gene. CDR3 DNA sequence: TGTGCCAGCAGCTCCTTCCGGGGGGGGGTAGAAACTGAAGCTTTCTTT. This encodes CASSSFRGGVETEAFF.

The chain recombines TRBV7-9 with TRBJ1-4; no definite D call. The ends were cut back, 8 bases at V and 0 bases at J, with 13 bases in the middle. The germline CDR1 and CDR2 sequences are SEHNR and FQNEAQ (reference sequence). The CDR3 has 15 residues. The CDR3 here is CASRPLGATNEKLFF. CDR3 DNA sequence: TGTGCCAGCCGGCCTCTCGGGGCAACTAATGAAAAACTGTTTTTT. Together with reference TRBV7-9 and TRBJ1-4, the CDR3 gives the full variable domain: DTGVSQNPRHKITKRGQNVTFRCDPISEHNRLYWYRQTLGQGPEFLTYFQNEAQLEKSRLLSDRFSAERPKGSFSTLEIQRTEQGDSAMYLCASRPLGATNEKLFFGSGTQLSVL.

This chain uses TRBV7-9 with TRBJ2-1; a possible D gene is TRBD2 (5 bases). This CDR3 spans 12 amino acids. V lost 6 bases and J 6 bases, leaving 9 bases between the germline ends. CDR1 is SEHNR, CDR2 FQNEAQ, per germline (reference sequence). The CDR3 protein is CASSLSGNEQFF. The CDR3 DNA reads as TGTGCCAGCAGTTTGAGCGGCAATGAGCAGTTCTTC.

The CDR3 DNA is TGTGCCAGCAGCTATATGGCAGACACCGGGGAGCTGTTTTTT. Protein: CASSYMADTGELFF. V gene TRBV7-9 combines with J gene TRBJ2-2; D uncertain. Per germline, CDR1 SEHNR and CDR2 FQNEAQ (reference sequence). Trimming took off 4 bases at V and 3 bases at J, with 9 bases between the two ends. The length of the CDR3 is 14 residues.

This chain links TRBV10-1 with TRBJ2-5; 10 nucleotides align to TRBD2. The CDR3 is made up of 15 amino acids. The trim removed 5 bases at V and 3 bases at J, leaving 6 bases unmatched. Germline V gene lookup returns CDR1 WNHNN and CDR2 SYGVQD (reference sequence). The CDR3: CASSTAGGNEETQYF. The CDR3 coding sequence is TGCGCCAGCAGTACAGCGGGGGGGAACGAAGAGACCCAGTACTTC.

The chain recombines TRBV6-6 with TRBJ2-7; tentatively, D is TRBD2 (6 bases). CDR1 and CDR2 (germline): MNHNY, SVGAGI (reference sequence). V lost 6 bases and J lost 4, with 13 bases in between. CDR3 size: 13 residues. The CDR3: CASRRDRGYEQYF. The DNA of the CDR3 is TGTGCCAGCAGACGGGACCGGGGGTACGAGCAGTACTTC.

The genes are TRBV7-9 and TRBJ2-3; D might be TRBD1 (6 bases). The CDR3 contains 16 residues. Germline values: CDR1 SEHNR, CDR2 FQNEAQ (reference sequence). V lost 0 bases and J 2 bases, leaving 12 bases between the germline ends. The CDR3 sequence: CASSLAVGALTDTQYF. CDR3 nucleotides: TGTGCCAGCAGCTTAGCCGTGGGGGCCCTCACAGATACGCAGTATTTT.

This sequence joins TRBV6-5 and TRBJ1-6; 7 bases line up with TRBD1. CDR1 and CDR2 from the germline V gene are MNHEY and SVGAGI. The V and J ends lost 8 bases and 6 bases, in that order; junction bases with no gene match: 4. The length of the CDR3 is 13 residues. The CDR3 coding sequence is TGTGCCAGCCCCAGACAGGGTAATTCACCCCTCCACTTT. As protein: CASPRQGNSPLHF.

The chain combines TRBV27 with TRBJ2-1; 11 bases fit TRBD2. Trimming at V came to 6 bases and at J to 6 bases, leaving 7 bases not matched to a gene. CDR1 is MNHEY and CDR2 is SMNVEV in the germline V gene (reference sequence). The CDR3 sequence is 15 residues long. The CDR3 DNA reads as TGTGCCAGCAGCGTAGCGGGGGGGCATTTCAATGAGCAGTTCTTC. It specifies CASSVAGGHFNEQFF.

The chain is built from TRBV7-8 and TRBJ1-1; TRBD1 is a possible D gene (5 bases). CDR1 is SGHVS and CDR2 is FQNEAQ in the germline V gene. V was cut by 3 bases and J by 0 bases, with 11 bases left in between. The CDR3 runs 15 residues. In DNA, the CDR3 is TGTGCCAGCAGCTTTATGGTCAGGGTGAACACTGAAGCTTTCTTT. It is translated as CASSFMVRVNTEAFF.

The chain links TRBV19 to TRBJ1-3; a possible D gene is TRBD1 (6 bases). The CDR3 has 14 residues. The germline CDR1 and CDR2 sequences are LNHDA and SQIVND (reference sequence). Trimming took off 5 bases at V and 5 bases at J, with 13 bases between the two ends. CDR3 amino acids: CASSLAGARNTIYF. The CDR3, as DNA: TGTGCCAGTAGTCTGGCGGGGGCGAGAAACACCATATATTTT. Full variable domain (missing parts from reference TRBV19 and TRBJ1-3): DGGITQSPKYLFRKEGQNVTLSCEQNLNHDAMYWYRQDPGQGLRLIYYSQIVNDFQKGDIAEGYSVSREKKESFPLTVTSAQKNPTAFYLCASSLAGARNTIYFGEGSWLTVV.

CDR3 bases: TGTGCCAGCAGCCCGGACAGGGGGAGGATCGGGGAGCTGTTTTTT. It is translated as CASSPDRGRIGELFF. The chain joins TRBV7-2 to TRBJ2-2; TRBD1 matches at 10 bases. The CDR3 is 15 amino acids. Germline CDR1 is SGHTA and CDR2 is FQGNSA. With 5 bases clipped from V and 7 bases from J, the junction kept 7 bases outside the gene matches.

This rearrangement joins TRBV7-2 to TRBJ2-7, with D possibly being TRBD1 (6 bases). The V gene lost 4 bases and the J gene lost 7 bases, with 11 bases spanning the gap. The CDR3 is 12 residues long. Per germline, CDR1 SGHTA and CDR2 FQGNSA. The CDR3, as DNA: TGTGCCAGCAGCTCCTACCAGGGGGAGCAGTACTTC. Its protein is CASSSYQGEQYF. The variable domain in full, with the rest retrieved from reference TRBV7-2 and TRBJ2-7, is GAGVSQSPSNKVTEKGKDVELRCDPISGHTALYWYRQSLGQGLEFLIYFQGNSAPDKSGLPSDRFSAERTGGSVSTLTIQRTQQEDSAVYLCASSSYQGEQYFGPGTRLTVT.

This chain uses TRBV2 with TRBJ2-5, with D tentatively TRBD1 (5 bases). The end of the DNA aligns better with TRBJ2-7, so the J call may be wrong. The CDR3 spans 13 residues. From germline, CDR1 is SNHLY and CDR2 FYNNEI. The CDR3 coding sequence is TGTGCCAGCACTAAGGGGCCTACCTACGAGCAGTACTTC. Amino acid sequence: CASTKGPTYEQYF.

The chain uses TRBV27 and TRBJ2-1, with D uncertain. CDR1 and CDR2 from the germline V gene are MNHEY and SMNVEV (reference sequence). V was cut by 4 bases and J by 3 bases, with 10 bases left in between. This CDR3 contains 14 residues. CDR3 coding DNA: TGTGCCAGCAGTTCCCCGCCGGGCTACAATGAGCAGTTCTTC. Amino acids: CASSSPPGYNEQFF.

The chain joins TRBV15 to TRBJ1-4; D uncertain. The CDR3 is 15 residues long. V lost 8 bases to trimming and J lost 5 bases, with 18 bases between them. CDR1 and CDR2 (germline): LNHNV, YYDKDF (reference sequence). The CDR3 reads CATANTKRPNEKLFF. The CDR3 DNA reads TGTGCCACCGCCAATACTAAAAGGCCGAATGAAAAACTGTTTTTT.

This clone was detected only a few times. Written as DNA, the CDR3 is TGTGCCAGCAGTGAACAGGGGGATTCACCCCTCCACTTT. It yields the protein CASSEQGDSPLHF. V is TRBV6-4 and J is TRBJ1-6; 8 nucleotides match TRBD1. The CDR3 spans 13 residues. CDR1 is MRHNA and CDR2 is SNTAGT in the germline V gene. Trimming took 3 bases from V and 8 from J; bases not matched to a gene: 0.

There are a few counts of this clone. The chain carries TRBV20-1 and TRBJ1-1; the D is unclear. The ends were cut back, 6 bases at V and 4 bases at J, with 6 bases in the middle. Germline V gene data show CDR1 as DFQATT and CDR2 as SNEGSKA (reference sequence). The CDR3 is made up of 10 amino acids. CDR3: CSAWSTEAFF. The DNA for the CDR3 is TGCAGTGCGTGGAGCACTGAAGCTTTCTTT.

This clone was counted a single time. The V and J genes are TRBV6-4 and TRBJ2-7, with D hard to call. The CDR3 consists of 15 residues. V lost 2 bases and J lost 0, with 11 bases in between. Germline CDR1 reads MRHNA; CDR2 reads SNTAGT. The CDR3 DNA sequence: TGTGCCAGCAGTGACGAGACACGCACCTCCTACGAGCAGTACTTC. Its protein product is CASSDETRTSYEQYF.

The chain employs TRBV19 and TRBJ1-3; tentatively, D is TRBD1 (6 bases). Trimming removed 1 base at V and 4 bases at J, with 11 bases between. The CDR3 spans 15 residues. From germline, CDR1 is LNHDA and CDR2 SQIVND (reference sequence). As DNA, the CDR3 is TGTGCCAGTAGTATAGGCGGGGGGCGAGGAAACACCATATATTTT. Its protein is CASSIGGGRGNTIYF.

This chain uses TRBV10-2 with TRBJ1-5; 7 nucleotides align to TRBD1. J was trimmed by 7 bases and V by 8 bases; bases with no gene match: 8. CDR1 and CDR2 from the germline V gene are WSHSY and SAAADI. The CDR3 is 13 residues long. CDR3 residues: CASVDRLHQPQHF. DNA for the CDR3: TGCGCCAGCGTGGACAGGCTCCACCAGCCCCAGCATTTT.

This chain joins TRBV13 and TRBJ2-4; 7 bases align to TRBD1. Trimming cost V 4 bases and J 5 bases; bases outside gene matches: 11. The V gene's germline CDR1 is PRHDT and CDR2 FYEKMQ (reference sequence). The CDR3 runs 16 residues. The CDR3 region is CASSWNPGTVQNIQYF. CDR3 in DNA: TGTGCCAGCAGCTGGAATCCCGGGACAGTACAAAACATTCAGTACTTC. The complete variable domain, with remaining parts taken from reference TRBV13 and TRBJ2-4, reads AAGVIQSPRHLIKEKRETATLKCYPIPRHDTVYWYQQGPGQDPQFLISFYEKMQSDKGSIPDRFSAQQFSDYHSELNMSSLELGDSALYFCASSWNPGTVQNIQYFGAGTRLSVL.

The chain links TRBV28 to TRBJ2-1; the match to TRBD1 covers 9 bases. Germline trimming cut 7 bases from V and 1 base from J; bases unmatched to any gene: 8. CDR3 size: 16 residues. Germline CDR1 is MDHEN and CDR2 is SYDVKM. CDR3 nucleotides: TGTGCCAGCACCGCCTACAGGGGGCGATCCTACAATGAGCAGTTCTTC. It yields the protein CASTAYRGRSYNEQFF. Together with reference TRBV28 and TRBJ2-1, the CDR3 gives the full variable domain: DVKVTQSSRYLVKRTGEKVFLECVQDMDHENMFWYRQDPGLGLRLIYFSYDVKMKEKGDIPEGYSVSREKKERFSLILESASTNQTSMYLCASTAYRGRSYNEQFFGPGTRLTVL.

This clone appeared once. This chain uses TRBV5-1 with TRBJ2-2; D call uncertain. The germline V gene encodes CDR1 SGHRS and CDR2 YFSETQ. Trimming removed 0 bases from V and 1 base from J, with 7 bases in between. There are 15 residues in the CDR3. CDR3 residues: CASSLGQMNTGELFF. In nucleotides, the CDR3 is TGCGCCAGCAGCTTGGGGCAGATGAACACCGGGGAGCTGTTTTTT.

Remarks on this clone: One end of the junction does not line up with germline, which may come from a read error. V gene TRBV6-5 combines with J gene TRBJ1-2; TRBD1 might be the D (5 bases). CDR1 and CDR2 (germline): MNHEY, SVGAGI. The CDR3 has 12 residues. The CDR3 nucleotides read TGTGCCAGCAGAGGGACTAACTCTGGCTACACCTTC. Its protein is CASRGTNSGYTF.